These 3 T cell receptor beta chains share one sample of origin, sequenced in a study of blood T cell repertoires in COVID-19. The protocol was immunoSEQ multiplex PCR, while the TCRdb copy is restricted to in-frame clones and leaves out a portion. The sample records some 200,000 clones, approximately 86% being singletons. Sequencing was performed on peripheral blood. The source is a man between 65 and 80 years old with acute or convalescent COVID-19.

V gene TRBV5-1 combines with J gene TRBJ2-2; 10 bases agree with TRBD2. The CDR3 has 14 amino acids. The germline V gene encodes CDR1 SGHRS and CDR2 YFSETQ. Unmatched junction bases numbered 6, after V lost 7 bases and J lost 6 bases. The CDR3 sequence: CASFSGGAAGELFF. The CDR3 DNA reads as TGCGCCAGCTTCAGCGGGGGGGCGGCCGGGGAGCTGTTTTTT.

This clone was counted a single time. V and J are TRBV19 and TRBJ2-5; 7 bases fit TRBD2. V shed 5 bases and J 7 bases; nucleotides not matched to a gene: 16. CDR3 length equals 16 residues. The germline CDR1 and CDR2 sequences are LNHDA and SQIVND (reference sequence). CDR3 in amino acids: CASSPQPGTREGTQYF. CDR3 nucleotide sequence: TGTGCCAGTAGTCCACAGCCGGGAACAAGGGAGGGGACCCAGTACTTC.

The CDR3 DNA is TGTGCCAGTAGTCCGACCGAGACAGGGATCTTCTCCTATGGCTACACCTTC. Residues: CASSPTETGIFSYGYTF. The rearrangement uses TRBV19 and TRBJ1-2; TRBD1 aligns across 7 bases. Germline V gene lookup returns CDR1 LNHDA and CDR2 SQIVND (reference sequence). The CDR3 is 17 residues long. Losses at the gene ends were 5 bases for V and 4 bases for J; bases not matched to a gene: 16.